This TCR beta chain appears in the sequencing data of a study of CD8+ T cells in alopecia areata. V shed 1 base and J shed 10 bases, with 14 bases lying between them. The CDR3 loop spans 14 amino acids. Germline assignment: CDR1 GTSNPN and CDR2 SVGIG (reference sequence). Note on this clone: Its antigen is as yet unknown.

Following extraction, RNA underwent reverse transcription to cDNA, which served as the sequencing template. Profiled with immunoSEQ multiplex PCR; TCRdb holds only in-frame clones, not every one. The table records roughly 180,000 clones, 63% of them present only once. Study outcomes and limitations: Scalp specimens additionally yield sequences from normal skin's resident alphabeta T cells.

The sample in question was CD4+ T cells sorted from blood, obtained at week 0. The sequence came from a human donor with alopecia areata. The chain couples TRBV30 to TRBJ1-6; D is possibly TRBD1 (6 bases). In DNA form, the CDR3 reads TGTGCCTGGAGTGGCGCTATAAGGGGGTCACCCCTCCACTTT. Translation: CAWSGAIRGSPLHF.